These T cell receptor beta chains were read from a single sample in a study of T cells expressing NK-cell markers. With the 5' RACE reads reprocessed, TCRdb shows one record per CDR3 protein and no DNA. The sample has roughly 150,000 distinct CDR3 sequences. The material sequenced was blood T cells: a sorted CD56 or NKG2C T cell subset, CD4+ or CD8+ T cells, or bulk PBMC T cells (not recorded which). The receptors were gathered from a man aged 18 to 69 in good health. Each CDR3 is given with its conserved first and last residue. Clone size appears in some rows only: once, few, many, or a class for an expanded clone.

clone size	V gene	J gene	CDR3 protein
-	TRBV5-6	TRBJ2-7	CASREQGTLHEQYF
-	TRBV7-2	TRBJ2-7	CASSSYGTGAYEQYF
-	TRBV5-5	TRBJ2-2	CASTPAGVYTGELFF
-	TRBV5-1	TRBJ2-7	CASSLGPRDGAYEQYF
-	TRBV6-5	TRBJ2-7	CASSYSGTASYEQYF
-	TRBV19	TRBJ2-2	CASSPRLSGELFF
-	TRBV29-1	TRBJ1-1	CSGQGRYTEAFF
-	TRBV2	TRBJ1-2	CASSPSNYDGYTF
-	TRBV12-3/TRBV12-4	TRBJ1-2	CASSPRGRKGGYTF
-	TRBV4-2	TRBJ2-2	CASSQETGMNTGELFF
-	TRBV7-6	TRBJ2-2	CATLLFTGNGHDTGELFF
-	TRBV3-1	TRBJ1-5	CASSQEAQPQHF
-	TRBV12-5	TRBJ2-3	CASGSGAAPDTQYF
-	TRBV20-1	TRBJ2-5	CSAASGTSQETQYF
-	TRBV20-1	TRBJ1-6	CSARHDNSPLHF
-	TRBV27	TRBJ2-7	CASSLGTGYSYEQYF
-	TRBV2	TRBJ2-3	CASSRGFLTDTQYF
-	TRBV5-1	TRBJ1-2	CASSLEINDRGLGYTF
-	TRBV5-1	TRBJ1-1	CASSPPGTGAWMNTEAFF
-	TRBV10-3	TRBJ2-7	CAISESGSTYEQYF
-	TRBV25-1	TRBJ2-5	CASSEWGQSSQETQYF
-	TRBV7-9	TRBJ2-1	CASSPKRGGREQFF
medium-sized	TRBV2	TRBJ2-3	CASRDLFTGADTDTQYF
-	TRBV7-9	TRBJ2-5	CASVLDTQETQYF
-	TRBV19	TRBJ1-1	CASSTHSEMGTEAFF
-	TRBV10-3	TRBJ2-3	CAISDPGLAGGLSTDTQYF
-	TRBV27	TRBJ1-5	CASSFSGGQQPQHF
-	TRBV29-1	TRBJ2-5	CSVRRDGTQYF
-	TRBV5-5	TRBJ2-1	CASSLQHSTSYNEQFF
-	TRBV9	TRBJ1-1	CASSVSPSGGTEAFF
-	TRBV5-5	TRBJ2-3	CASSEHRAQVSDTQYF
-	TRBV6-5	TRBJ2-3	CASSYGLAATDTQYF
-	TRBV20-1	TRBJ2-7	CSATAPTSGGPYEQYF
-	TRBV7-2	TRBJ2-7	CASSDGVHPSYEQYF
-	TRBV19	TRBJ1-1	CASSIGRGPEAFF
-	TRBV7-7	TRBJ2-2	CASSWGQNTGELFF
-	TRBV11-2	TRBJ1-1	CASSFFSVRGTEAFF
-	TRBV19	TRBJ1-1	CASNKARERTYTEAFF
-	TRBV5-1	TRBJ2-1	CASSLTSGETYNEQFF
-	TRBV6-7	TRBJ1-1	CASSARGRRTEAFF
-	TRBV27	TRBJ2-3	CASSSPRRDRDYTDTQYF
-	TRBV4-2	TRBJ2-5	CASSQLLAGGGIQETQYF
-	TRBV4-1	TRBJ2-5	CASSQDIRYQETQYF
-	TRBV12-3/TRBV12-4	TRBJ2-1	CASRMGLAGNDEQFF
-	TRBV4-1	TRBJ2-1	CASSQDAASYNEQFF
-	TRBV5-1	TRBJ2-3	CASSEGLTQYF
-	TRBV2	TRBJ1-1	CASSEGVTEAFF
-	TRBV7-8	TRBJ2-7	CASSYWDREYEQYF
-	TRBV19	TRBJ2-1	CASSIFSGGAGNEQFF
-	TRBV4-1	TRBJ1-2	CASSSIFDWDYGYTF